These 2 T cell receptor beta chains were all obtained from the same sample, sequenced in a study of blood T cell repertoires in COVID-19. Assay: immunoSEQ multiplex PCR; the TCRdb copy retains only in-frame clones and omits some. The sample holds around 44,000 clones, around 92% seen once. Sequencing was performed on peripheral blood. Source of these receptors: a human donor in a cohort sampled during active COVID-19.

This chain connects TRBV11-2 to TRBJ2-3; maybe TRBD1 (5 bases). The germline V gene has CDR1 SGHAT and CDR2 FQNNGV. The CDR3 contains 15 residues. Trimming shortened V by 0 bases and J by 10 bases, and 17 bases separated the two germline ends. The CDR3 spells CASSLESQQGSAQYF. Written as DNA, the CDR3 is TGTGCCAGCAGCTTAGAGTCCCAGCAGGGCAGCGCGCAGTATTTT. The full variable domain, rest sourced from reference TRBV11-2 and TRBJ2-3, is EAGVAQSPRYKIIEKRQSVAFWCNPISGHATLYWYQQILGQGPKLLIQFQNNGVVDDSQLPKDRFSAERLKGVDSTLKIQPAKLEDSAVYLCASSLESQQGSAQYFGPGTRLTVL.

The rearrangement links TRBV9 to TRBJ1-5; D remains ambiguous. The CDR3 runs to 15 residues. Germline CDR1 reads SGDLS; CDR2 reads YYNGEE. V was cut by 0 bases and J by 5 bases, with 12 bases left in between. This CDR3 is CASSVGGKSHQPQHF. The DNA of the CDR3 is TGTGCCAGCAGCGTAGGTGGTAAGAGTCATCAGCCCCAGCATTTT.